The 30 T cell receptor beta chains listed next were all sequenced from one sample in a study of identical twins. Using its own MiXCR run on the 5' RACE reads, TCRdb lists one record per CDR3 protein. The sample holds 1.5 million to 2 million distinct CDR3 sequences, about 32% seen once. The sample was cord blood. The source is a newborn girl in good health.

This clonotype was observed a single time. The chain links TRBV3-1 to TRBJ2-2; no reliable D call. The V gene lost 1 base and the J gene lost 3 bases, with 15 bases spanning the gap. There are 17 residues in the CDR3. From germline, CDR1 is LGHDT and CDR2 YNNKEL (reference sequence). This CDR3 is CASSQVTIGPYTGELFF. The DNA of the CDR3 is TGTGCCAGCAGCCAAGTCACCATCGGGCCCTACACCGGGGAGCTGTTTTTT.

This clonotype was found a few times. CDR3 protein: CATSRDTRQNTEAFF. The CDR3 nucleotides read TGTGCCACCAGCAGAGATACCCGGCAGAACACTGAAGCTTTCTTT. The rearrangement links TRBV15 to TRBJ1-1; D is ambiguous. V was trimmed by 0 bases and J by 1 base, leaving 9 bases between them. The CDR3 length is 15 residues. Germline loops: CDR1 LNHNV, CDR2 YYDKDF (reference sequence).

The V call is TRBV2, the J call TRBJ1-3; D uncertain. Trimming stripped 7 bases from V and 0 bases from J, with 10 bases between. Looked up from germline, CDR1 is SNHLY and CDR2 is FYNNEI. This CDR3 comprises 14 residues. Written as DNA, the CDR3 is TGTGCCAGCACTGAGACCTACTCTGGAAACACCATATATTTT. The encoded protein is CASTETYSGNTIYF. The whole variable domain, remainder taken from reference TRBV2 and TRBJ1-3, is EPEVTQTPSHQVTQMGQEVILRCVPISNHLYFYWYRQILGQKVEFLVSFYNNEISEKSEIFDDQFSVERPDGSNFTLKIRSTKLEDSAMYFCASTETYSGNTIYFGEGSWLTVV.

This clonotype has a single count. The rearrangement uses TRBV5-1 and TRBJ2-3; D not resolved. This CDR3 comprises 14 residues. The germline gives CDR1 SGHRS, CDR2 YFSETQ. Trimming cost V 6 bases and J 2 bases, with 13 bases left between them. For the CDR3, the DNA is TGCGCCAGCACCGCCGGGTCCTTCACAGATACGCAGTATTTT. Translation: CASTAGSFTDTQYF. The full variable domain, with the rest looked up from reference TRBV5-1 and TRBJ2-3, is KAGVTQTPRYLIKTRGQQVTLSCSPISGHRSVSWYQQTPGQGLQFLFEYFSETQRNKGNFPGRFSGRQFSNSRSEMNVSTLELGDSALYLCASTAGSFTDTQYFGPGTRLTVL.

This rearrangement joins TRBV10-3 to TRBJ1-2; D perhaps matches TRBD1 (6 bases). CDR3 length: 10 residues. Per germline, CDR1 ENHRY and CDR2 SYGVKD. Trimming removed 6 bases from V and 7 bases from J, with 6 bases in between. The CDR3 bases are TGTGCCATCAGACAGGGTGGCTACACCTTC. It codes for CAIRQGGYTF.

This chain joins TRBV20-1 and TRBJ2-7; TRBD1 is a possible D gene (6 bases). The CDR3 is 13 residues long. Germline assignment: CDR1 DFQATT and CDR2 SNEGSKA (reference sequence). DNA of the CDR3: TGCAGCCACCTTACAGGGAGTTCCTACGAGCAGTACTTC. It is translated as CSHLTGSSYEQYF.

CDR3 DNA sequence: TGTGCCAGCAGCTTAGGGGGGTTCCCCTATGGCTACACCTTC. It is translated as CASSLGGFPYGYTF. The V and J genes are TRBV11-2 and TRBJ1-2, with a tentative D call TRBD1 (5 bases). The CDR3 length is 14 residues. V was pared by 1 base and J by 4 bases, with 10 bases between. Germline CDR1 and CDR2: SGHAT and FQNNGV. Looking up the rest from reference TRBV11-2 and TRBJ1-2 gives the full variable domain: EAGVAQSPRYKIIEKRQSVAFWCNPISGHATLYWYQQILGQGPKLLIQFQNNGVVDDSQLPKDRFSAERLKGVDSTLKIQPAKLEDSAVYLCASSLGGFPYGYTFGSGTRLTVV.

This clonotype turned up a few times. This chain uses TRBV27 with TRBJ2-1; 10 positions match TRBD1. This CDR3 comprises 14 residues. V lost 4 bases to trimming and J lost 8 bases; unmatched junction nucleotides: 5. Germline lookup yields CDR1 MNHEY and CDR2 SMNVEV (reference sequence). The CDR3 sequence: CASSWDRGSHEQFF. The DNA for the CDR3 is TGTGCCAGCAGTTGGGACAGGGGTTCTCATGAGCAGTTCTTC.

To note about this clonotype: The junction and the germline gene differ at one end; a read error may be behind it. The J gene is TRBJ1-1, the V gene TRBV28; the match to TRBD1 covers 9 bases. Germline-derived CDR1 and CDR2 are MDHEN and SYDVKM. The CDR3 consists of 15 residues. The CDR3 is CASSPGTGKGDVAFF. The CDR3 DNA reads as TGCGCCAGCAGCCCCGGGACAGGGAAGGGGGATGTAGCTTTCTTT.

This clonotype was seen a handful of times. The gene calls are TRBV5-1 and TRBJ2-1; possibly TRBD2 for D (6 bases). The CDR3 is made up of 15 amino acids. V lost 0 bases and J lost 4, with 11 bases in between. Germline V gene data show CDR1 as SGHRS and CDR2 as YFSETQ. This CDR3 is CASSLEVSGYNEQFF. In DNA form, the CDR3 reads TGCGCCAGCAGCTTGGAGGTTAGCGGATACAATGAGCAGTTCTTC.

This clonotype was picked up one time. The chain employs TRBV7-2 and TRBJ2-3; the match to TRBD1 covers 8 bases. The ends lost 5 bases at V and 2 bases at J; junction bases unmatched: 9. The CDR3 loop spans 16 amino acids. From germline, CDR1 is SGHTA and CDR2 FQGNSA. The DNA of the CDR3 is TGTGCCAGCAGCATTAGGACAGGGAGGCTCACAGATACGCAGTATTTT. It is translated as CASSIRTGRLTDTQYF.

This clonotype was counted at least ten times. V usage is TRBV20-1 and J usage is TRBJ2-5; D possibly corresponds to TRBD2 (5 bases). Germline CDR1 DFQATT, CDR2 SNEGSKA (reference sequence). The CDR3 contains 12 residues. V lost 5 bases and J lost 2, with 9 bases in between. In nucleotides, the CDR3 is TGCAGTGCTGGCCGGGGACAAGAGACCCAGTACTTC. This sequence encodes CSAGRGQETQYF.

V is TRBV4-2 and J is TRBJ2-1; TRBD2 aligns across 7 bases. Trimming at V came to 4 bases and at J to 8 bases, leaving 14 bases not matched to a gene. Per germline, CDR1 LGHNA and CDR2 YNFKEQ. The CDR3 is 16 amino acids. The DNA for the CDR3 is TGTGCCAGCAGCCGCCGGCAGACGGGAGGTAACGATGAGCAGTTCTTC. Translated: CASSRRQTGGNDEQFF.

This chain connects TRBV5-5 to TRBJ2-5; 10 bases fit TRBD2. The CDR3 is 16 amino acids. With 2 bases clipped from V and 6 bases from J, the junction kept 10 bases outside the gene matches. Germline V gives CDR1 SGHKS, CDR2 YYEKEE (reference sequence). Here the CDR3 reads CASSFLLGTSEKTQYF. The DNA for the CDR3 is TGTGCCAGCAGCTTTTTACTTGGGACTAGCGAAAAGACCCAGTACTTC.

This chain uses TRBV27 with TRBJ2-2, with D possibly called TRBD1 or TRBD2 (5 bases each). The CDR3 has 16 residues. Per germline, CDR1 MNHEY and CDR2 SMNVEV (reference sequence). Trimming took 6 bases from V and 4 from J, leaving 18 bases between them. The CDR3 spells CASSLLGVGTTGELFF. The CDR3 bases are TGTGCCAGCAGCCTCCTTGGGGTAGGGACCACCGGGGAGCTGTTTTTT.

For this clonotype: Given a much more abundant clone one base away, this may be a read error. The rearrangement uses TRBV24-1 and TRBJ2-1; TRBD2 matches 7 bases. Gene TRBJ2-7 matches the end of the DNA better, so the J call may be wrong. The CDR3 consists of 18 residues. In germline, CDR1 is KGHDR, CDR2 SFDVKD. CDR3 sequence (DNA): TGTGCCACCAGTGATCCGTTGGGGGAGCGGGGCTCCTACAATGAGCAGTACTTC. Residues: CATSDPLGERGSYNEQYF.

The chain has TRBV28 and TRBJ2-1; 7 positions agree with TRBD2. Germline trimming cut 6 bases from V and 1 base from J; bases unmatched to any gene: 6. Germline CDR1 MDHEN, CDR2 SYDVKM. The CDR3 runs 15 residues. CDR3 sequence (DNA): TGTGCCAGCAGATCCCCTAGCGGTTCCTACAATGAGCAGTTCTTC. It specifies CASRSPSGSYNEQFF.

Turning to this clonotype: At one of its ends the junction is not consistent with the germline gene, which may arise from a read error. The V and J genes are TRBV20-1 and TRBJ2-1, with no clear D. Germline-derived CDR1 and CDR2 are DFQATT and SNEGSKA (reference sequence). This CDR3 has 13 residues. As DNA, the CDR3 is TGCAGTGCTAGTCTTCGCTCCTACAGTGAGCAGTTCTTC. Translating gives CSASLRSYSEQFF.

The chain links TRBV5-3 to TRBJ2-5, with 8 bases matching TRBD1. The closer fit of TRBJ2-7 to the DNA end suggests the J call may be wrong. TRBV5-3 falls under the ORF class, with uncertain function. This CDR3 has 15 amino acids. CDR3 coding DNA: TGTGCCAGAAGCTCATTACCGGACAGGGCGTACGAGCAGTACTTC. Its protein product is CARSSLPDRAYEQYF.

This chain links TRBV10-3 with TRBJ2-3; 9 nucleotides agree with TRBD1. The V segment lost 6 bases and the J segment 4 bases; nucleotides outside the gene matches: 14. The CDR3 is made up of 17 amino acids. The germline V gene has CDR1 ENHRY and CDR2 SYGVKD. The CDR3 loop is CAISPNLRQGVADTQYF. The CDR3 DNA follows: TGTGCCATCAGCCCCAACTTAAGACAGGGGGTTGCAGATACGCAGTATTTT.

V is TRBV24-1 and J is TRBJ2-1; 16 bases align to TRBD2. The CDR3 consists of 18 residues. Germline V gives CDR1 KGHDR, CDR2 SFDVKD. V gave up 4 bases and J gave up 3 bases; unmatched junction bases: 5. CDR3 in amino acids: CATSDPGTSGRVYNEQFF. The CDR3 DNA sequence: TGTGCCACCAGTGACCCCGGGACTAGCGGGAGGGTCTACAATGAGCAGTTCTTC.

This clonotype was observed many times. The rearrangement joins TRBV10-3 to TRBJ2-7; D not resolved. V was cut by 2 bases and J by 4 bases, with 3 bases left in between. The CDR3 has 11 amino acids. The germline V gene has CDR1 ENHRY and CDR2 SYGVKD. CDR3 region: CAISERYEQYF. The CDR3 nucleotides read TGTGCCATCAGTGAGAGGTACGAGCAGTACTTC.

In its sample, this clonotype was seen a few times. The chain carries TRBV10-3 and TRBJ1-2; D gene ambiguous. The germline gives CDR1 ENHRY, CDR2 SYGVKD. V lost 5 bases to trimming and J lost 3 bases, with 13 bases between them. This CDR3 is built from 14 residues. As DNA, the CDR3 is TGTGCCATCAGTACCGACCCACCTTACTATGGCTACACCTTC. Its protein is CAISTDPPYYGYTF.

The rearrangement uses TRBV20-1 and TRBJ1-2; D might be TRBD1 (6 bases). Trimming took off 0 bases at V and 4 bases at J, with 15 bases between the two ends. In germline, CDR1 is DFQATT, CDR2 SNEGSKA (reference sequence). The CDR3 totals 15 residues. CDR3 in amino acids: CSARDTGLSSYGYTF. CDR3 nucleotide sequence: TGCAGTGCTAGAGATACAGGGTTGTCGAGCTATGGCTACACCTTC.

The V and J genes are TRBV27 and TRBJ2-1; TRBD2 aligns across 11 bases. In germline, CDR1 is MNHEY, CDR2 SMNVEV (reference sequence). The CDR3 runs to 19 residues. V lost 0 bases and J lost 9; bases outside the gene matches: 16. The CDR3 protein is CASSLSPWGSGRAWSEQFF. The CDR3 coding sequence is TGTGCCAGCAGTTTATCCCCTTGGGGTAGCGGGAGGGCCTGGAGTGAGCAGTTCTTC.

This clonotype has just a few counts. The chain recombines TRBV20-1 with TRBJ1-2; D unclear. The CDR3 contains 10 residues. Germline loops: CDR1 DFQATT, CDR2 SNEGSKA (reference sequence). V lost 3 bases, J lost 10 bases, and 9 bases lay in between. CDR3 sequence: CSASPPFYTF. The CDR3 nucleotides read TGCAGTGCTAGCCCCCCTTTCTACACCTTC.

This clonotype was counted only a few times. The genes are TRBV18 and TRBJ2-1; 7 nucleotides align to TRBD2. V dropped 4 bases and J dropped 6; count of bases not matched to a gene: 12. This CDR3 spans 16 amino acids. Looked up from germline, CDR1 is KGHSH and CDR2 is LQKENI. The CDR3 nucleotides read TGTGCCAGCTCACTAGTCGCGGGAGTAGTAGGCAATGAGCAGTTCTTC. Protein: CASSLVAGVVGNEQFF.

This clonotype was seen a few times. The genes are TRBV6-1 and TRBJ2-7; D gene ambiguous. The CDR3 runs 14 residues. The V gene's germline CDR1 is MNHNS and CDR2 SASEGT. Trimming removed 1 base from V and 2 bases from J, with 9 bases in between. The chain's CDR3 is CASSEGQAPYEQYF. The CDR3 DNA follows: TGTGCCAGCAGTGAAGGGCAGGCCCCCTACGAGCAGTACTTC.

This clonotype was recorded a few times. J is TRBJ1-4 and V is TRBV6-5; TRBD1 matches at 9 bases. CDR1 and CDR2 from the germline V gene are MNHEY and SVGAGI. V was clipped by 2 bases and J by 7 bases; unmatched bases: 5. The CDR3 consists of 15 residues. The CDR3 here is CASSYQRTGVEKLFF. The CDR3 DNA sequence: TGTGCCAGCAGTTACCAAAGGACAGGGGTTGAAAAACTGTTTTTT.

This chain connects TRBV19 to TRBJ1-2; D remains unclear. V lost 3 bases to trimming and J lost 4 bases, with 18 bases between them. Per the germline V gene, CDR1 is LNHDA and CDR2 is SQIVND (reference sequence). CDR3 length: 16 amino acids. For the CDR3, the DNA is TGTGCCAGTAGTATTTGGGCCCAGGAGATCAGCTATGGCTACACCTTC. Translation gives CASSIWAQEISYGYTF.